Below, 27 T cell receptor beta chains from the same sample are listed, as sequenced in a study of cytomegalovirus exposure and HLA in healthy donors. The PCR contained 60 Vbeta and 13 Jbeta primers. This table comes from immunoSEQ multiplex PCR, and its TCRdb copy is limited to in-frame clones, with some not included. The table has some 120,000 clones, 80% to 85% seen once. What was sequenced was PBMCs. Source of these receptors: a human donor in good health.

CDR3 DNA sequence: TGCGCCAGCAGCTTGGCGGCCGGCGGGGGCTTATCGAACAATGAGCAGTTCTTC. This translates into CASSLAAGGGLSNNEQFF. The chain couples TRBV5-1 to TRBJ2-1, with a tentative D call TRBD2 (7 bases). This CDR3 is 18 amino acids long. V lost 0 bases and J 5 bases, leaving 21 bases between the germline ends. Looked up from germline, CDR1 is SGHRS and CDR2 is YFSETQ. Full variable domain (outside the CDR3, taken from reference TRBV5-1 and TRBJ2-1): KAGVTQTPRYLIKTRGQQVTLSCSPISGHRSVSWYQQTPGQGLQFLFEYFSETQRNKGNFPGRFSGRQFSNSRSEMNVSTLELGDSALYLCASSLAAGGGLSNNEQFFGPGTRLTVL.

V usage is TRBV2 and J usage is TRBJ1-1, with 8 bases fitting TRBD1. V lost 8 bases, J lost 1 base, and 3 bases stayed unmatched. The CDR3 length is 13 residues. Germline CDR1 reads SNHLY; CDR2 reads FYNNEI. The CDR3 here is CASPQGANTEAFF. The DNA of the CDR3 is TGTGCCAGCCCCCAGGGGGCGAACACTGAAGCTTTCTTT.

V gene TRBV7-9 combines with J gene TRBJ2-7; TRBD2 is a possible D gene (5 bases). The CDR3 runs to 17 residues. The V and J ends lost 8 bases and 3 bases respectively, with 26 bases between them. From germline, CDR1 is SEHNR and CDR2 FQNEAQ (reference sequence). The CDR3 DNA is TGTGCCAGCTTAGTAAATGGGAGCTCGCGTTTTTTCTACGAGCAGTACTTC. Protein product: CASLVNGSSRFFYEQYF. The whole variable domain, remainder taken from reference TRBV7-9 and TRBJ2-7, is DTGVSQNPRHKITKRGQNVTFRCDPISEHNRLYWYRQTLGQGPEFLTYFQNEAQLEKSRLLSDRFSAERPKGSFSTLEIQRTEQGDSAMYLCASLVNGSSRFFYEQYFGPGTRLTVT.

This clone showed up just a few times. The V and J genes are TRBV18 and TRBJ1-4; 10 nucleotides agree with TRBD1. The ends lost 5 bases at V and 6 bases at J; junction bases unmatched: 3. This CDR3 is built from 14 residues. Germline loops: CDR1 KGHSH, CDR2 LQKENI. CDR3 sequence reads: CASSTGTGDEKLFF. As DNA, the CDR3 is TGTGCCAGCTCAACCGGGACAGGGGATGAAAAACTGTTTTTT.

The chain has TRBV5-5 and TRBJ2-7; D is unclear. Looked up from germline, CDR1 is SGHKS and CDR2 is YYEKEE (reference sequence). V was clipped by 4 bases and J by 2 bases, with 13 bases between them. The CDR3 extends over 14 amino acids. The CDR3 sequence is CASSRQVPPYEQYF. CDR3 sequence (DNA): TGTGCCAGCAGCCGGCAGGTTCCCCCCTACGAGCAGTACTTC.

The chain couples TRBV7-8 to TRBJ1-1; TRBD1 is a possible D gene (6 bases). Trimming shortened V by 5 bases and J by 9 bases, and 16 bases separated the two germline ends. The V gene's germline CDR1 is SGHVS and CDR2 FQNEAQ. CDR3 size: 13 residues. The CDR3 DNA reads TGTGCCAGCAGCCCTTACGACAGGACAAAAGCTTTCTTT. Its protein product is CASSPYDRTKAFF.

The rearrangement links TRBV5-8 to TRBJ1-6; 9 bases are a match to TRBD1. V lost 4 bases, J lost 9 bases, and 11 bases stayed unmatched. The CDR3 covers 16 residues. Germline V gene lookup returns CDR1 SGHTS and CDR2 YDEGEE. The CDR3 coding sequence is TGTGCCAGCAGCCGGTATCCGGGACAGGGTGGTTCACCCCTCCACTTT. It encodes CASSRYPGQGGSPLHF. Complete variable domain (other parts from reference TRBV5-8 and TRBJ1-6): EAGVTQSPTHLIKTRGQQATLRCSPISGHTSVYWYQQALGLGLQFLLWYDEGEERNRGNFPPRFSGRQFPNYSSELNVNALELEDSALYLCASSRYPGQGGSPLHFGNGTRLTVT.

This CDR3 is CASSDYTSRGYGYTF. For the CDR3, the DNA is TGTGCCAGCAGTGATTACACTTCCAGGGGCTATGGCTACACCTTC. The chain links TRBV6-1 to TRBJ1-2; tentative D call: TRBD1 (6 bases). The V gene lost 3 bases and the J gene lost 4 bases, with 15 bases spanning the gap. This CDR3 has 15 amino acids. The V gene's germline CDR1 is MNHNS and CDR2 SASEGT.

The chain combines TRBV15 with TRBJ1-4; tentative D call: TRBD1 (5 bases). This CDR3 is built from 16 residues. The V gene lost 4 bases and the J gene lost 5 bases, with 17 bases spanning the gap. Germline CDR1 reads LNHNV; CDR2 reads YYDKDF (reference sequence). The CDR3 DNA follows: TGTGCCACCAGCACCCAATCGGGACGGGGGAATGAAAAACTGTTTTTT. Translated: CATSTQSGRGNEKLFF.

V and J are TRBV5-1 and TRBJ1-1; D call uncertain. The CDR3 spans 14 residues. Germline V gives CDR1 SGHRS, CDR2 YFSETQ. V was clipped by 0 bases and J by 7 bases, with 13 bases between them. This CDR3 is CASSLDTGSYEAFF. In DNA, the CDR3 is TGCGCCAGCAGCTTGGACACGGGGTCGTATGAAGCTTTCTTT. Full variable domain (remainder filled in from reference TRBV5-1 and TRBJ1-1): KAGVTQTPRYLIKTRGQQVTLSCSPISGHRSVSWYQQTPGQGLQFLFEYFSETQRNKGNFPGRFSGRQFSNSRSEMNVSTLELGDSALYLCASSLDTGSYEAFFGQGTRLTVV.

This chain connects TRBV7-9 to TRBJ1-2; 8 bases line up with TRBD1. CDR1 is SEHNR, CDR2 FQNEAQ, per germline (reference sequence). V lost 0 bases and J lost 2; bases outside the gene matches: 11. This CDR3 is 18 amino acids long. The CDR3 protein is CASSLALGRQGWNYGYTF. In DNA form, the CDR3 reads TGTGCCAGCAGCTTAGCCCTAGGCCGACAGGGGTGGAACTATGGCTACACCTTC.

The chain combines TRBV9 with TRBJ1-2, with a weak D call TRBD1 (6 bases). V lost 3 bases to trimming and J lost 0 bases, with 12 bases between them. CDR1 and CDR2 (germline): SGDLS, YYNGEE. CDR3 size: 15 residues. CDR3 sequence reads: CASSELTGPNYGYTF. DNA for the CDR3: TGTGCCAGCAGCGAGCTGACAGGACCTAACTATGGCTACACCTTC.

The rearrangement uses TRBV4-1 and TRBJ1-5; the D gene is possibly TRBD1 (6 bases). Trimming took off 4 bases at V and 4 bases at J, with 14 bases between the two ends. This CDR3 has 15 residues. Germline V CDR1 and CDR2: MGHRA, YSYEKL. Here the CDR3 reads CASSLGGGGNQPQHF. CDR3 DNA: TGCGCCAGCAGCCTGGGAGGGGGAGGGAATCAGCCCCAGCATTTT.

The CDR3 DNA is TGTGCCAGCAGTTTAGTGCAGGCCCACACTGCTTTCTTT. Amino acids: CASSLVQAHTAFF. The chain recombines TRBV27 with TRBJ1-1; D unresolved. The CDR3 extends over 13 amino acids. CDR1 is MNHEY, CDR2 SMNVEV, per germline (reference sequence). With 2 bases removed from V and 11 bases from J, the gap between germline ends came to 15 bases.

The rearrangement joins TRBV4-1 to TRBJ2-1, with D perhaps matching TRBD2 (5 bases). Looked up from germline, CDR1 is MGHRA and CDR2 is YSYEKL. This CDR3 is built from 13 residues. Trimming took 8 bases from V and 8 from J, leaving 16 bases between them. CDR3 nucleotide sequence: TGCGCCAGCGGGTGGACTGCGGGTGATGAGCAGTTCTTC. It yields the protein CASGWTAGDEQFF.

The V and J genes are TRBV7-9 and TRBJ1-3; a possible D gene is TRBD1 (6 bases). This CDR3 contains 16 residues. V dropped 4 bases and J dropped 1 base, with 14 bases sitting between them. Germline lookup yields CDR1 SEHNR and CDR2 FQNEAQ (reference sequence). DNA for the CDR3: TGTGCCAGCAGCTCGGGTCGGGGGGCATCTGGAAACACCATATATTTT. This translates into CASSSGRGASGNTIYF.

The V gene is TRBV7-9, the J gene TRBJ1-2; D remains unclear. The CDR3 covers 14 residues. Germline lookup yields CDR1 SEHNR and CDR2 FQNEAQ (reference sequence). Trimming stripped 4 bases from V and 5 bases from J, with 14 bases between. As DNA, the CDR3 is TGTGCCAGCAGCTGGCGAGGGATAGGGTATGGCTACACCTTC. Encoded protein: CASSWRGIGYGYTF.

The rearrangement links TRBV5-1 to TRBJ2-7, with no clear D. The V gene's germline CDR1 is SGHRS and CDR2 YFSETQ. CDR3 size: 13 residues. The V end was cut by 2 bases, the J end by 0 bases, with 6 bases between. For the CDR3, the DNA is TGCGCCAGCAGCTTACAGTCCTCCTACGAGCAGTACTTC. Its translation is CASSLQSSYEQYF.

Comment on this clone: At one of its ends the junction is not consistent with the germline gene, which may arise from a read error. The rearrangement uses TRBV7-9 and TRBJ2-5, with D possibly being TRBD2 (5 bases). TRBJ2-7 matches the DNA end more closely, so the J call is doubtful. The CDR3 length is 15 residues. CDR1 SEHNR and CDR2 FQNEAQ come from the germline V gene (reference sequence). The CDR3 here is CSSSLVSPSGVEQYF. The CDR3 DNA reads as TGTTCCAGCAGCTTAGTATCCCCGAGCGGTGTCGAGCAGTACTTC.

V and J are TRBV6-1 and TRBJ2-1, with D tentatively TRBD2 (6 bases). Germline values: CDR1 MNHNS, CDR2 SASEGT. Trimming left V 2 bases short and J 3 bases short, with 14 bases between. This CDR3 spans 16 amino acids. In DNA form, the CDR3 reads TGTGCCAGCAGTGAAACTCTTCAGGACTACTACAATGAGCAGTTCTTC. Translated: CASSETLQDYYNEQFF.

This chain uses TRBV7-6 with TRBJ1-1; 8 bases match TRBD1. The CDR3 is 15 amino acids. Germline CDR1 SGHVS, CDR2 FNYEAQ. V gave up 5 bases and J gave up 4 bases; unmatched junction bases: 9. CDR3 in DNA: TGTGCCAGCAGCCAATCAACCGGGACAGGCACTGAAGCTTTCTTT. Its protein is CASSQSTGTGTEAFF.

The V call is TRBV4-1, the J call TRBJ2-5; 13 bases agree with TRBD2. The CDR3 runs 15 residues. Germline V CDR1 and CDR2: MGHRA, YSYEKL. V trimming: 5 bases; J trimming: 9 bases; junction bases outside the gene matches: 9. The CDR3 DNA reads as TGCGCCAGCAGCACGGGACTAGCGGGACCAGGGGCCCAGTACTTC. Its protein product is CASSTGLAGPGAQYF.

This clone was counted between two and nine times. The chain is built from TRBV18 and TRBJ2-7; TRBD2 matches at 10 bases. The CDR3 totals 15 residues. The junction had 10 bases not matched to a gene; V was cut back by 6 bases and J by 5 bases. Looked up from germline, CDR1 is KGHSH and CDR2 is LQKENI. CDR3 loop: CASSPFSGGEHEQYF. The CDR3 nucleotides are TGTGCCAGCTCCCCGTTCAGCGGGGGGGAACACGAGCAGTACTTC.

J is TRBJ1-1 and V is TRBV4-2, with 7 bases lining up with TRBD1. Germline CDR1 reads LGHNA; CDR2 reads YNFKEQ. The V segment lost 5 bases and the J segment 2 bases; nucleotides outside the gene matches: 5. This CDR3 has 14 amino acids. CDR3 bases: TGTGCCAGCAGCTTCAACAGGGGAAACACTGAAGCTTTCTTT. Translating it yields CASSFNRGNTEAFF.

V is TRBV4-1 and J is TRBJ1-5; D is undetermined. Trimming pared 4 bases from V and 4 bases from J, leaving 8 bases between. In germline, CDR1 is MGHRA, CDR2 YSYEKL. CDR3 length: 13 amino acids. CDR3 in DNA: TGCGCCAGCAGCCCCGCCGGGAATCAGCCCCAGCATTTT. Translating it yields CASSPAGNQPQHF.

The chain joins TRBV28 to TRBJ1-6; D is perhaps TRBD1 (5 bases). Per the germline V gene, CDR1 is MDHEN and CDR2 is SYDVKM. CDR3 length: 16 amino acids. V was cut by 10 bases and J by 0 bases, with 16 bases left in between. For the CDR3, the DNA is TGTGCCACCTGGGGGACGCGGGACTCCTATAATTCACCCCTCCACTTT. Residues: CATWGTRDSYNSPLHF.

The rearrangement uses TRBV5-1 and TRBJ1-1; 9 nucleotides line up with TRBD1. CDR1 and CDR2 (germline): SGHRS, YFSETQ. V gave up 3 bases and J gave up 5 bases; unmatched junction bases: 5. This CDR3 has 14 residues. The CDR3 DNA reads as TGCGCCAGCAGCTCCGGACAGGGGCGGACTGAAGCTTTCTTT. This codes for CASSSGQGRTEAFF. Full variable domain (outside the CDR3, taken from reference TRBV5-1 and TRBJ1-1): KAGVTQTPRYLIKTRGQQVTLSCSPISGHRSVSWYQQTPGQGLQFLFEYFSETQRNKGNFPGRFSGRQFSNSRSEMNVSTLELGDSALYLCASSSGQGRTEAFFGQGTRLTVV.